What follows are 30 T cell receptor beta chains derived from one specimen sequenced in a study of blood T cell repertoires in COVID-19. This table comes from immunoSEQ multiplex PCR, and its TCRdb copy is limited to in-frame clones, with some not included. This repertoire shows under 300,000 clones, about nine tenths found once; its top ten account for about 3%. Sequencing input: peripheral blood. The receptors stem from a woman under 40 with active or convalescent COVID-19.

The chain carries TRBV7-9 and TRBJ1-1, with a tentative D call TRBD1 (6 bases). The CDR3 covers 15 residues. CDR1 is SEHNR and CDR2 is FQNEAQ in the germline V gene (reference sequence). Trimming shortened V by 4 bases and J by 1 base, and 13 bases separated the two germline ends. The CDR3, as DNA: TGTGCCAGCAGCTCCACCGGGGGGGCGAACACTGAAGCTTTCTTT. Its protein is CASSSTGGANTEAFF.

This chain links TRBV12-3 or TRBV12-4 with TRBJ1-5; D is possibly TRBD1 (5 bases). This CDR3 has 13 residues. The ends were cut back, 3 bases at V and 5 bases at J, with 8 bases in the middle. The DNA of the CDR3 is TGTGCCAGCAGTTTGGCAGGGTATCAGCCCCAGCATTTT. Translating gives CASSLAGYQPQHF.

The rearrangement links TRBV29-1 to TRBJ2-7; 11 bases match TRBD1. After removal of 3 bases from V and 2 bases from J, the junction contained 0 bases not matched to a gene. This CDR3 comprises 13 residues. Germline V gene sequence: CDR1 SQVTM, CDR2 ANQGSEA. Here the CDR3 reads CSVEGQGAYEQYF. The CDR3 nucleotides read TGCAGCGTTGAGGGACAGGGGGCCTACGAGCAGTACTTC.

The chain recombines TRBV6-4 with TRBJ2-3; TRBD2 matches at 8 bases. Looked up from germline, CDR1 is MRHNA and CDR2 is SNTAGT. The J segment lost 2 bases and the V segment lost 6 bases, leaving 10 bases of the junction unmatched. The CDR3 has 16 residues. The CDR3 loop reads CASSRAAGANTDTQYF. The CDR3 nucleotides are TGTGCCAGCAGCCGGGCAGCGGGGGCCAACACAGATACGCAGTATTTT.

The chain recombines TRBV4-3 with TRBJ2-3; 9 bases line up with TRBD1. Losses at the gene ends were 1 base for V and 3 bases for J; bases not matched to a gene: 11. CDR3 length equals 18 residues. Germline V gives CDR1 LGHNA, CDR2 YSLEER. The CDR3 here is CASSQVIPQGARTDTQYF. The CDR3 DNA follows: TGCGCCAGCAGCCAAGTTATTCCACAGGGGGCGAGAACAGATACGCAGTATTTT.

The CDR3 region is CASSLGTGNVETQYF. The CDR3 nucleotides are TGTGCCAGTAGTTTAGGGACAGGGAATGTGGAGACCCAGTACTTC. The genes are TRBV19 and TRBJ2-5; TRBD1 matches at 9 bases. The J segment lost 5 bases and the V segment lost 5 bases, leaving 9 bases of the junction unmatched. This CDR3 is built from 15 residues. Germline values: CDR1 LNHDA, CDR2 SQIVND (reference sequence).

The chain has TRBV13 and TRBJ2-7, with 8 positions matching TRBD1. Trimming took 6 bases from V and 2 from J; bases not matched to a gene: 6. The CDR3 is 14 residues long. CDR1 and CDR2 (germline): PRHDT, FYEKMQ (reference sequence). CDR3 region: CASSRTGNAYEQYF. CDR3 DNA: TGTGCCAGCAGTCGGACAGGGAACGCCTACGAGCAGTACTTC.

This rearrangement joins TRBV19 to TRBJ1-5; tentative D call: TRBD1 (6 bases). Germline loops: CDR1 LNHDA, CDR2 SQIVND (reference sequence). Trimming shortened V by 6 bases and J by 5 bases, and 17 bases separated the two germline ends. This CDR3 has 15 residues. CDR3 residues: CASRLQTGGYQPQHF. The CDR3 coding sequence is TGTGCCAGTAGACTACAGACAGGTGGATATCAGCCCCAGCATTTT.

This clone was counted a single time. The genes are TRBV7-2 and TRBJ1-1, with 7 bases matching TRBD1. With V trimmed by 5 bases and J by 4 bases, 7 bases remained unmatched. CDR3 length: 14 residues. The germline V gene encodes CDR1 SGHTA and CDR2 FQGNSA. The DNA of the CDR3 is TGTGCCAGCAGCAAGGGACAGCAAGTCACTGAAGCTTTCTTT. Translation: CASSKGQQVTEAFF.

V and J are TRBV6-5 and TRBJ1-4; D possibly corresponds to TRBD1 (6 bases). The CDR3 length is 15 residues. Germline CDR1 is MNHEY and CDR2 is SVGAGI. V lost 0 bases and J lost 8, with 13 bases in between. The DNA of the CDR3 is TGTGCCAGCAGTTACTCGGGGGGGGGCGAAGAAAAACTGTTTTTT. Residues: CASSYSGGGEEKLFF.

Points on this clone: The junction differs from germline at one of its ends, possibly a read error. The rearrangement joins TRBV20-1 to TRBJ1-5; no reliable D call. CDR1 is DFQATT, CDR2 SNEGSKA, per germline (reference sequence). The CDR3 spans 11 residues. In DNA form, the CDR3 reads TGTGCAGTGGTTGGAGATCAGCCCCAGCATTTT. This encodes CAVVGDQPQHF.

This chain joins TRBV11-2 and TRBJ1-1; weak D call: TRBD1 (5 bases). V was pared by 5 bases and J by 3 bases, with 16 bases between. Germline V gene data show CDR1 as SGHAT and CDR2 as FQNNGV. The CDR3 covers 15 residues. The CDR3, as DNA: TGTGCCAGCAGCCCCCTTCGGGGGGGATACACTGAAGCTTTCTTT. Protein: CASSPLRGGYTEAFF.

This clone has only a few counts. The chain recombines TRBV15 with TRBJ2-2, with 7 bases lining up with TRBD1. Trimming at V came to 2 bases and at J to 1 base, leaving 16 bases not matched to a gene. The germline V gene encodes CDR1 LNHNV and CDR2 YYDKDF (reference sequence). This CDR3 is built from 20 residues. This CDR3 is CATSRTRAGGLLENTGELFF. The CDR3 DNA is TGTGCCACCAGCAGAACTCGGGCAGGGGGTTTGCTAGAGAACACCGGGGAGCTGTTTTTT.

The rearrangement joins TRBV5-8 to TRBJ2-3; the D gene is possibly TRBD2 (5 bases). This CDR3 spans 15 amino acids. Trimming shortened V by 1 base and J by 0 bases, and 9 bases separated the two germline ends. Germline-derived CDR1 and CDR2 are SGHTS and YDEGEE. CDR3 loop: CASSLMASSTDTQYF. The CDR3 DNA reads TGTGCCAGCAGCTTGATGGCTAGCAGCACAGATACGCAGTATTTT.

The J gene is TRBJ2-3, the V gene TRBV7-2, with 11 nucleotides matching TRBD2. This CDR3 region has 16 residues. CDR1 and CDR2 (germline): SGHTA, FQGNSA. J was trimmed by 2 bases and V by 5 bases; bases with no gene match: 6. The DNA for the CDR3 is TGTGCCAGCAGCCTAACTAGCGGGGGTTTCACAGATACGCAGTATTTT. Translated: CASSLTSGGFTDTQYF.

The chain has TRBV18 and TRBJ1-5, with D possibly being TRBD1 (5 bases). With 2 bases removed from V and 4 bases from J, the gap between germline ends came to 15 bases. CDR1 is KGHSH, CDR2 LQKENI, per germline. The CDR3 totals 16 residues. CDR3 nucleotides: TGTGCCAGCTCACCATTGGCGGGGCGTACAAATCAGCCCCAGCATTTT. It codes for CASSPLAGRTNQPQHF. Full variable domain (remainder filled in from reference TRBV18 and TRBJ1-5): NAGVMQNPRHLVRRRGQEARLRCSPMKGHSHVYWYRQLPEEGLKFMVYLQKENIIDESGMPKERFSAEFPKEGPSILRIQQVVRGDSAAYFCASSPLAGRTNQPQHFGDGTRLSIL.

This clone was recorded a few times. The chain joins TRBV29-1 to TRBJ1-1; D unclear. Germline values: CDR1 SQVTM, CDR2 ANQGSEA. Trimming removed 4 bases from V and 6 bases from J, with 9 bases in between. The CDR3 totals 11 residues. The CDR3 DNA follows: TGCAGCGTTGCAGGTAGCGCTGAAGCTTTCTTT. The encoded protein is CSVAGSAEAFF. Using reference TRBV29-1 and TRBJ1-1 for the parts outside the CDR3, the full variable domain is SAVISQKPSRDICQRGTSLTIQCQVDSQVTMMFWYRQQPGQSLTLIATANQGSEATYESGFVIDKFPISRPNLTFSTLTVSNMSPEDSSIYLCSVAGSAEAFFGQGTRLTVV.

The chain is built from TRBV29-1 and TRBJ2-7; D might be TRBD1 (5 bases). Germline CDR1 is SQVTM and CDR2 is ANQGSEA. There are 11 residues in the CDR3. The V end lost 6 bases, the J end lost 1 base, and 7 bases lay between the germline ends. CDR3 sequence (DNA): TGCAGCGTGACAGTATCCTACGAGCAGTACTTC. Translation: CSVTVSYEQYF.

This chain uses TRBV7-2 with TRBJ1-1; a weak D match, TRBD1 (6 bases). Looked up from germline, CDR1 is SGHTA and CDR2 is FQGNSA. This CDR3 is built from 13 residues. V lost 1 base and J 4 bases, leaving 7 bases between the germline ends. The CDR3 region is CASSLGGGTEAFF. CDR3 DNA sequence: TGTGCCAGCAGCTTAGGAGGGGGCACTGAAGCTTTCTTT. The entire variable domain, with the rest obtained from reference TRBV7-2 and TRBJ1-1, is as follows: GAGVSQSPSNKVTEKGKDVELRCDPISGHTALYWYRQSLGQGLEFLIYFQGNSAPDKSGLPSDRFSAERTGGSVSTLTIQRTQQEDSAVYLCASSLGGGTEAFFGQGTRLTVV.

This rearrangement joins TRBV7-9 to TRBJ2-1; no firm D call. CDR1 SEHNR and CDR2 FQNEAQ come from the germline V gene (reference sequence). Trimming stripped 5 bases from V and 10 bases from J, with 12 bases between. CDR3 length: 12 residues. The CDR3 DNA follows: TGTGCCAGCAGCCCGAGCTCGAGGGAGCAGTTCTTC. This sequence encodes CASSPSSREQFF.

V and J are TRBV3-1 (or the pseudogene TRBV3-2) and TRBJ2-1, with D possibly TRBD2 on 6 matching bases. Germline CDR1 LGHDT, CDR2 YNNKEL (reference sequence). V shed 8 bases and J shed 2 bases, with 25 bases lying between them. The CDR3 totals 18 residues. The CDR3 coding sequence is TGTGCCAGCTCCTCATCGCCCCTGGCTTCGGGGGCCTACAATGAGCAGTTCTTC. Translated, it gives CASSSSPLASGAYNEQFF.

The CDR3 region has the DNA TGTGCCAGCAGCCTAGAACGGGTAGCGGGGGATGAGCAGTTCTTC. Its translation is CASSLERVAGDEQFF. V gene TRBV5-5 combines with J gene TRBJ2-1; 9 nucleotides agree with TRBD2. The CDR3 covers 15 residues. V lost 4 bases to trimming and J lost 8 bases; unmatched junction nucleotides: 10. Germline V gene lookup returns CDR1 SGHKS and CDR2 YYEKEE (reference sequence).

The rearrangement links TRBV3-1 (or the pseudogene TRBV3-2) to TRBJ1-1; 8 nucleotides align to TRBD1. Unmatched junction bases numbered 4, after V lost 0 bases and J lost 4 bases. The CDR3 sequence is 15 residues long. In germline, CDR1 is LGHDT, CDR2 YNNKEL (reference sequence). The DNA of the CDR3 is TGTGCCAGCAGCCAAGACAGGGGGCCGGGCACTGAAGCTTTCTTT. As protein: CASSQDRGPGTEAFF.

This chain links TRBV11-3 with TRBJ1-4; D gene ambiguous. Germline CDR1 SGHNT, CDR2 YENEEA. The length of the CDR3 is 15 residues. V dropped 0 bases and J dropped 0 bases, with 5 bases sitting between them. The CDR3 is CASSLDPTTNEKLFF. The CDR3 DNA sequence: TGTGCCAGCAGCTTAGACCCTACAACTAATGAAAAACTGTTTTTT.

This chain uses TRBV6-1 with TRBJ1-6; 9 bases line up with TRBD1. The germline CDR1 and CDR2 sequences are MNHNS and SASEGT. V lost 1 base and J lost 9; bases outside the gene matches: 10. The CDR3 has 17 amino acids. CDR3 bases: TGTGCCAGCAGTGAAGTTACCGGGACAGGGCTTACTTCACCCCTCCACTTT. This sequence encodes CASSEVTGTGLTSPLHF.

The chain recombines TRBV24-1 with TRBJ1-1; D uncertain. Germline lookup yields CDR1 KGHDR and CDR2 SFDVKD. Trimming left V 8 bases short and J 1 base short, with 10 bases between. There are 13 residues in the CDR3. This CDR3 reads CATNSRRNTEAFF. CDR3 bases: TGTGCCACCAATTCGAGGAGGAACACTGAAGCTTTCTTT.

The V and J genes are TRBV5-1 and TRBJ2-2, with D possibly being TRBD2 (5 bases). The CDR3 sequence is 16 residues long. The V end was cut by 6 bases, the J end by 0 bases, with 15 bases between. The germline V gene has CDR1 SGHRS and CDR2 YFSETQ. The CDR3 sequence: CASNPEGLANTGELFF. The CDR3 coding sequence is TGCGCCAGCAACCCTGAGGGCCTAGCGAACACCGGGGAGCTGTTTTTT.

This clone was counted a single time. This chain's CDR3 is CASSPTRLGADTQYF. In DNA form, the CDR3 reads TGTGCCAGCTCACCGACTAGGCTAGGCGCAGATACGCAGTATTTT. V usage is TRBV18 and J usage is TRBJ2-3, with D maybe TRBD2 (6 bases). This CDR3 spans 15 amino acids. Germline V gives CDR1 KGHSH, CDR2 LQKENI. Between the trimmed V and J ends, which lost 3 bases and 4 bases, there was a span of 14 bases.

Notes on this clone: Being one base from a much bigger clone, this may be a read error. V and J are TRBV6-4 and TRBJ2-2; weak D call: TRBD2 (6 bases). Germline V gene lookup returns CDR1 MRHNA and CDR2 SNTAGT. The CDR3 spans 14 residues. The V end lost 2 bases, the J end lost 2 bases, and 6 bases lay between the germline ends. The DNA for the CDR3 is TGTGCCAGCAGTGACGGGACTAACACCGGGGAGCTGTTTTTT. It codes for CASSDGTNTGELFF.

The genes are TRBV24-1 and TRBJ2-6; 8 nucleotides match TRBD1. V lost 3 bases to trimming and J lost 1 base; unmatched junction nucleotides: 4. CDR1 and CDR2 (germline): KGHDR, SFDVKD. The CDR3 is 17 residues long. The CDR3 DNA reads as TGTGCCACCAGTGATGCGGGACAGGCTTCTGGGGCCAACGTCCTGACTTTC. It yields the protein CATSDAGQASGANVLTF.